Included here is one T cell receptor (beta chain) sequence, with context. The antigen is not known. CDR1 is MGHDK and CDR2 is SYGVNS in the germline V gene. The CDR3 has 12 amino acids. Trimming shortened V by 6 bases and J by 3 bases, and 9 bases separated the two germline ends. These data belong to a study of OX40 agonist ivuxolimab in advanced cancers. Study-wide results and limits: On average, CD8+ T cells showed a greater number of expanded clones than CD4+.

Sequenced by immunoSEQ multiplex PCR; TCRdb stores in-frame clones only, minus some. The sample includes about 94,000 clones, 87% of them seen just once. The sequencing here drew on CD4+ or CD8+ T cells sorted from blood, taken in a trial of the OX40 agonist ivuxolimab. The chain couples TRBV25-1 to TRBJ2-7, with D possibly TRBD1 on 5 matching bases. This clonotype was sampled from an adult with an advanced solid tumor such as melanoma, head and neck, liver or kidney cancer. CDR3 sequence: CASSLDSYEQYF. The CDR3 nucleotides are TGTGCCAGCAGCTTAGACAGCTACGAGCAGTACTTC.